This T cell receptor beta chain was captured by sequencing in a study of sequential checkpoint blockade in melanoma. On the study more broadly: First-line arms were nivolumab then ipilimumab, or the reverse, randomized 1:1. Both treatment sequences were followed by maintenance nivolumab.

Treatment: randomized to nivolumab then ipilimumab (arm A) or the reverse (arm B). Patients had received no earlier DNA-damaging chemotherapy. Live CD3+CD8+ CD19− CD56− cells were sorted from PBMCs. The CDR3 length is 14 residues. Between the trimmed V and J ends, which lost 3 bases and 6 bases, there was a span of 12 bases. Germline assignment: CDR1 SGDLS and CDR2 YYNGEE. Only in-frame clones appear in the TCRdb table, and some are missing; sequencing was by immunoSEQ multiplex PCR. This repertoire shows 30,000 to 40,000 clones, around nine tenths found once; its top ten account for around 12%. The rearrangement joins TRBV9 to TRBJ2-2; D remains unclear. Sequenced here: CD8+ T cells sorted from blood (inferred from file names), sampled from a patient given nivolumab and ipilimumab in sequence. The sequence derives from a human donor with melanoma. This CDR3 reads CASSDPLKPGELFF. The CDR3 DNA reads TGTGCCAGCAGCGACCCCTTGAAGCCCGGGGAGCTGTTTTTT.